The rows below give T cell receptor beta chains drawn from one sample of a study of shared clonotypes between healthy human individuals. Sequenced by immunoSEQ multiplex PCR; TCRdb stores in-frame clones only, minus some. The table includes some 650,000 clones, 95% to 98% detected once. Sequencing input: naive CD4+ T cells sorted from blood. Receptors were obtained from a woman in her 30s in good health. The CDR3 runs from the conserved cysteine through the conserved F or W. The D gene is left open where the match is weak. Clone size is stated in some rows and not others, as once, few, many or a class when expanded.

once	NA	TRBV29-1	TRBJ1-1	CSVGGGSTEAFF	TGCAGCGTGGGAGGGGGTAGCACTGAAGCTTTCTTT
NA	TRBD1	TRBV7-3	TRBJ2-1	CASSLNTLGDRDRGTNEQFF	TGTGCCAGCAGCTTAAATACGTTGGGGGACCGGGACAGGGGAACGAATGAGCAGTTCTTC
NA	NA	TRBV20-1	TRBJ2-7	CSARDPDEQYF	TGCAGTGCTAGAGATCCTGACGAGCAGTACTTC
NA	NA	TRBV5-5	TRBJ2-7	CASSFGHRDSGEQYF	TGTGCCAGCAGCTTTGGTCACAGGGATTCCGGCGAGCAGTACTTC
once	NA	TRBV5-1	TRBJ2-7	CASSAHDEQYF	TGCGCCAGCAGCGCTCATGACGAGCAGTACTTC
NA	NA	TRBV5-8	TRBJ2-7	CASSGGFNSYEQYF	TGTGCCAGCAGCGGGGGCTTTAACTCGTACGAGCAGTACTTC
NA	NA	TRBV6-5	TRBJ2-1	CASSYSSTSFGDEQFF	TGTGCCAGCAGTTACTCGAGCACTTCGTTCGGGGATGAGCAGTTCTTC
once	NA	TRBV5-1	TRBJ2-7	CASSSPPGEQYF	TGCGCCAGCAGCTCCCCCCCGGGCGAGCAGTACTTC
NA	TRBD1	TRBV5-5	TRBJ1-1	CASSYTGTGMNTEAFF	TGTGCCAGCAGTTATACCGGGACAGGCATGAACACTGAAGCTTTCTTT
NA	NA	TRBV27	TRBJ2-1	CASSLGGRNEQFF	TGTGCCAGCAGTTTAGGGGGAAGGAATGAGCAGTTCTTC
NA	NA	TRBV28	TRBJ1-4	CASSGWDGILELEKLFF	TGTGCCAGCAGTGGTTGGGACGGGATATTAGAATTAGAAAAACTGTTTTTT
NA	TRBD1	TRBV7-8	TRBJ1-2	CASSLTSRGKPWGYTF	TGTGCCAGCAGCTTGACATCCAGGGGGAAGCCGTGGGGCTACACCTTC
NA	NA	TRBV28	TRBJ1-3	CASRKQGFLRGNTIYF	TGTGCCAGCAGGAAGCAGGGGTTTTTGAGGGGAAACACCATATATTTT
NA	NA	TRBV11-2	TRBJ2-3	CASSLSSVRPSTDTQYF	TGTGCCAGCAGCTTATCCTCTGTGCGGCCTAGCACAGATACGCAGTATTTT
NA	TRBD2	TRBV19	TRBJ2-5	CASSIGSGREGPRKTQYF	TGTGCCAGTAGTATAGGGTCAGGGCGGGAGGGCCCCAGAAAGACCCAGTACTTC
NA	TRBD2	TRBV28	TRBJ2-5	CASSITPYTGTSGAQETQYF	TGTGCCAGCAGTATTACACCATACACCGGGACTAGCGGCGCCCAAGAGACCCAGTACTTC
NA	NA	TRBV7-3	TRBJ2-7	CASSLTQGSSEQYF	TGTGCCAGCAGCTTAACTCAGGGTTCCAGCGAGCAGTACTTC
NA	NA	TRBV2	TRBJ2-1	CASSTDYNEQFF	TGTGCCAGCAGTACCGACTACAATGAGCAGTTCTTC
NA	NA	TRBV5-4	TRBJ2-7	CASSLGRQIYEQYF	TGTGCCAGCAGCTTGGGGCGCCAGATCTACGAGCAGTACTTC